This TCR beta chain comes out of a study of blood T cell repertoires in COVID-19. The germline CDR1 and CDR2 sequences are SGHDT and YYEEEE. The CDR3 spans 15 residues. The junction had 6 bases not matched to a gene; V was cut back by 5 bases and J by 3 bases. Sequenced by immunoSEQ multiplex PCR; TCRdb stores in-frame clones only, minus some. The sample yields more than 300,000 clones, roughly nine tenths seen once. This chain joins TRBV5-6 and TRBJ1-1, with 11 bases matching TRBD1. The origin of this receptor is a woman in her 30s who had recovered from COVID-19. The sample consisted of PBMCs or T cells enriched from blood (not recorded which). CDR3 DNA sequence: TGTGCCAGCAGGTTCGGGACAGGGGGGCACACTGAAGCTTTCTTT. Amino acid sequence: CASRFGTGGHTEAFF.